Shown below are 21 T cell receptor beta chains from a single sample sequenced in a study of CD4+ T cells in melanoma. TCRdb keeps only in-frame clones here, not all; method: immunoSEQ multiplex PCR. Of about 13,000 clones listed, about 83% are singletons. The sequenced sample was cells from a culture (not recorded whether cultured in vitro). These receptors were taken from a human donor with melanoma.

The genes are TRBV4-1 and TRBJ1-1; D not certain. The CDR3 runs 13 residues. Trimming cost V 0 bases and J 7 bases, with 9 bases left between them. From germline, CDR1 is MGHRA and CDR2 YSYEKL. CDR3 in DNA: TGCGCCAGCAGCCAAGATCGACACCTTGAAGCTTTCTTT. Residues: CASSQDRHLEAFF.

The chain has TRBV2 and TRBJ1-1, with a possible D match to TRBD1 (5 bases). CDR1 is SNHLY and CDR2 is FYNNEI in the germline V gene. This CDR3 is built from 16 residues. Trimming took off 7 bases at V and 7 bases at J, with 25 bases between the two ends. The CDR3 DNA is TGTGCCAGCACCCCGTTTGGGGCCTTCTCAATGGGTGAAGCTTTCTTT. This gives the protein CASTPFGAFSMGEAFF.

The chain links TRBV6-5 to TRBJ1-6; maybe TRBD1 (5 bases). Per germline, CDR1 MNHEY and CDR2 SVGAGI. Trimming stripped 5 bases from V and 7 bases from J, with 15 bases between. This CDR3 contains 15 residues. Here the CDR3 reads CASSIQGETNSPLHF. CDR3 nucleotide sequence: TGTGCCAGCAGTATTCAGGGAGAGACCAATTCACCCCTCCACTTT.

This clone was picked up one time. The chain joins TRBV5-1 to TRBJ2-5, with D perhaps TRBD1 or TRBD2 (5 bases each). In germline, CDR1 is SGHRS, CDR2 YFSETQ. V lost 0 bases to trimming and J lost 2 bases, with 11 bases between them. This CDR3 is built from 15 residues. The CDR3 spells CASSLGGTLQETQYF. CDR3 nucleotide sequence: TGCGCCAGCAGCTTGGGAGGGACCCTACAAGAGACCCAGTACTTC.

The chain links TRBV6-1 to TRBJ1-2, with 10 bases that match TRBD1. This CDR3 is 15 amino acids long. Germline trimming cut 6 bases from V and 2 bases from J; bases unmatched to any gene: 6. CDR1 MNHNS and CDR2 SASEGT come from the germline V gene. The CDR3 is CASRDPGQGNYGYTF. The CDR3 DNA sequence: TGTGCCAGCAGGGACCCGGGACAGGGGAACTATGGCTACACCTTC.

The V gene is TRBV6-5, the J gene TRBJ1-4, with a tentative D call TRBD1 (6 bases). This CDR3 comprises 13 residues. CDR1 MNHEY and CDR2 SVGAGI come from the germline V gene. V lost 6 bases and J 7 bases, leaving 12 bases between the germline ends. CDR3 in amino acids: CASRPRTAEKLFF. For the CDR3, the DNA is TGTGCCAGCAGACCTCGGACAGCTGAAAAACTGTTTTTT.

The DNA of the CDR3 is TGCGCCAGCAGTGAGATCGGTAGCGGGGGGTTCACAGATACGCAGTATTTT. Translating gives CASSEIGSGGFTDTQYF. The V gene is TRBV10-2, the J gene TRBJ2-3, with 10 nucleotides matching TRBD2. Looked up from germline, CDR1 is WSHSY and CDR2 is SAAADI. The CDR3 runs 17 residues. J was trimmed by 2 bases and V by 2 bases; bases with no gene match: 7.

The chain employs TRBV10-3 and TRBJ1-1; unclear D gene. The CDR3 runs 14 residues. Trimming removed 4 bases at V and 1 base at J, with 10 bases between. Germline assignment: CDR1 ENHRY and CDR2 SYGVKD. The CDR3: CAISGWGGNTEAFF. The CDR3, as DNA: TGTGCCATCAGTGGGTGGGGTGGGAACACTGAAGCTTTCTTT.

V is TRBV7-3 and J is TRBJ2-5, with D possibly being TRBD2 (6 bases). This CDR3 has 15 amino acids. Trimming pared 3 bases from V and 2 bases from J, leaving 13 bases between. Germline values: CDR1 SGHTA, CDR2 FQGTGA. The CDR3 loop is CASSFSSTSQETQYF. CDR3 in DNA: TGTGCCAGCAGCTTTTCATCGACTAGTCAAGAGACCCAGTACTTC.

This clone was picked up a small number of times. The CDR3 nucleotides are TGCGCCAGCAGCTCTTCCCCCTCTGGAAACACCATATATTTT. Translating gives CASSSSPSGNTIYF. The chain couples TRBV5-1 to TRBJ1-3; D gene unclear. CDR1 SGHRS and CDR2 YFSETQ come from the germline V gene. There are 14 residues in the CDR3. Trimming removed 3 bases from V and 0 bases from J, with 7 bases in between.

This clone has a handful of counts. The CDR3 sequence: CASSLTGASNQPQHF. DNA of the CDR3: TGTGCCAGCAGCTTAACAGGGGCTAGCAATCAGCCCCAGCATTTT. The genes are TRBV5-6 and TRBJ1-5, with TRBD1 matching over 7 bases. This CDR3 is built from 15 residues. Unmatched junction bases numbered 2, after V lost 2 bases and J lost 0 bases. Germline V gene data show CDR1 as SGHDT and CDR2 as YYEEEE.

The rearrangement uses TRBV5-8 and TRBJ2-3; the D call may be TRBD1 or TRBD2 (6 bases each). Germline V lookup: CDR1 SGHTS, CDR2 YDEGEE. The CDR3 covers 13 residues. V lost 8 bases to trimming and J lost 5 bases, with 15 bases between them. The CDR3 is CARSRGGQDTQYF. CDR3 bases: TGTGCCAGGTCCAGGGGAGGACAAGATACGCAGTATTTT.

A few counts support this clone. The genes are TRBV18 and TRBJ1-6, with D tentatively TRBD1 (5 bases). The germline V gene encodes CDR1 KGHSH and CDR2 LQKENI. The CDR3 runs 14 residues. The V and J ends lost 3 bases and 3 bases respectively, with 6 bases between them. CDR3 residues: CASSPDSYNSPLHF. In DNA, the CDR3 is TGTGCCAGCTCACCCGACAGCTATAATTCACCCCTCCACTTT.

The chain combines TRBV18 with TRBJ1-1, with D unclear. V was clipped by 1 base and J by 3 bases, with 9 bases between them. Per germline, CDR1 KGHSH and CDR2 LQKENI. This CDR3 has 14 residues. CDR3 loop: CASSPQGQHTEAFF. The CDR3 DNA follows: TGTGCCAGCTCACCACAGGGTCAGCACACTGAAGCTTTCTTT.

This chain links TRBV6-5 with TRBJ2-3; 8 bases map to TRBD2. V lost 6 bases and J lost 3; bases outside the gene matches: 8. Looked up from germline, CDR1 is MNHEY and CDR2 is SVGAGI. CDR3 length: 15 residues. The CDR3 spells CASRQRGGTTDTQYF. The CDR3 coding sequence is TGTGCCAGCAGACAACGGGGGGGAACTACAGATACGCAGTATTTT.

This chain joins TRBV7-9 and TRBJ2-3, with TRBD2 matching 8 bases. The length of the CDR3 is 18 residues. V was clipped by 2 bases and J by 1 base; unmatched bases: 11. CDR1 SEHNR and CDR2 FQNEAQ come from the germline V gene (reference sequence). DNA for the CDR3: TGTGCCAGCAGCTTACGGCCCGCCGGGGGGGGAGGCACAGATACGCAGTATTTT. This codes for CASSLRPAGGGGTDTQYF.

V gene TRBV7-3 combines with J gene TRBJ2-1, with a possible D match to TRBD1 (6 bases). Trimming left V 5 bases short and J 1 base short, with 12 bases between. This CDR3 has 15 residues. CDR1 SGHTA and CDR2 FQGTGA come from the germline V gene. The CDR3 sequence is CASSLLGTSYNEQFF. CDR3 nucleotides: TGTGCCAGCAGCCTGTTAGGGACATCCTACAATGAGCAGTTCTTC.

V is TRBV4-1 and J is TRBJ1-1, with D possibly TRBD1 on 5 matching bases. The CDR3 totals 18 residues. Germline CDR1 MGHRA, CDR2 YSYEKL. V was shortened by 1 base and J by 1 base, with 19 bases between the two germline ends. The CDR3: CASSQGRGGGKGNTEAFF. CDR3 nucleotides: TGCGCCAGCAGCCAAGGGCGCGGGGGTGGTAAGGGGAACACTGAAGCTTTCTTT.

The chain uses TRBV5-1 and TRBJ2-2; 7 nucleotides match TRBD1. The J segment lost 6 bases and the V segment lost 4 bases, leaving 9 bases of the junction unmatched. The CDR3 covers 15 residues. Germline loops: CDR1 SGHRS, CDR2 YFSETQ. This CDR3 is CASSLNPGQPGELFF. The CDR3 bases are TGCGCCAGCAGCCTAAATCCGGGACAGCCCGGGGAGCTGTTTTTT.

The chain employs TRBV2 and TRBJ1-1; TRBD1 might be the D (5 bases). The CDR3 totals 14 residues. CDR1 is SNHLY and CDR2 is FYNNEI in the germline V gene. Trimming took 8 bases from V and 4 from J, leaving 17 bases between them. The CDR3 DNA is TGTGCCAGCGAAATTCGGGGCGGTGGCACTGAAGCTTTCTTT. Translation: CASEIRGGGTEAFF.

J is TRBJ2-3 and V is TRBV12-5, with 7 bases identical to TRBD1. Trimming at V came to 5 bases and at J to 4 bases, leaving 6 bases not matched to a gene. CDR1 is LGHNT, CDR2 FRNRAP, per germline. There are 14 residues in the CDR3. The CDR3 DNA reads TGTGCTAGTGGTACCGGGACAGAATCAGATACGCAGTATTTT. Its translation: CASGTGTESDTQYF. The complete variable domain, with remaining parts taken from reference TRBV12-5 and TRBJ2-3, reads DARVTQTPRHKVTEMGQEVTMRCQPILGHNTVFWYRQTMMQGLELLAYFRNRAPLDDSGMPKDRFSAEMPDATLATLKIQPSEPRDSAVYFCASGTGTESDTQYFGPGTRLTVL.